In this sample, the clone carrying this T cell receptor beta chain turned up many times. MiXCR, applied by TCRdb to the 5' RACE reads, yields one record per CDR3 protein. The sample carries 12,000 to 15,000 distinct CDR3 sequences, 10% to 11% recorded once. The data stem from a study of spatial heterogeneity in lung cancer. As for the study in general: Consistent detection of more beta-chain than alpha-chain sequences was observed.

Described time point: sample taken at primary tumor resection. Sequencing of whole RNA from tumor, nontumor lung or frozen PBMC involved no sorting. The CDR3 contains 13 residues. Trimming stripped 4 bases from V and 1 base from J, with 5 bases between. This clonotype was sampled from a female donor with early-stage non-small cell lung cancer. This rearrangement joins TRBV12-3 or TRBV12-4 to TRBJ1-3; D is uncertain. Sequences were derived from PBMCs, sampled at surgery. CDR3 bases: TGTGCCAGCAGTTCGGGATCTGGAAACACCATATATTTT. Its translation: CASSSGSGNTIYF.